The rows below give T cell receptor beta chains drawn from one sample of a study of CD8 T cells in Susac syndrome. MiXCR, run by TCRdb on the immunoSEQ multiplex PCR reads, gives a single entry per CDR3 protein. The sample records more than 250,000 distinct CDR3 sequences, 92% being singletons. The sequenced sample was CD4+ T cells from PBMCs. These receptors originate from a human donor with multiple sclerosis. CDR3s include the opening cysteine and the closing phenylalanine or tryptophan. D genes are given only for firm matches. The listing skips clone size in some rows; elsewhere it reads once, few, many or a size class.

TRBJ2-5 | TRBD2 | TRBV7-3 | - | TGTGCCAGCAGCCCGATGGGGACTAGGGGAAAAGAGACCCAGTACTTC | CASSPMGTRGKETQYF
TRBJ2-7 | - | TRBV6-5 | - | TGTGCCAGCAGTCACCCTTCCTCCTACGAGCAGTACTTC | CASSHPSSYEQYF
TRBJ1-2 | TRBD1 | TRBV30 | - | TGTGCCTGGAGTAGACAGGGGCCGGGTGGCTACACCTTC | CAWSRQGPGGYTF
TRBJ2-2 | TRBD1 | TRBV5-1 | - | TGCGCCAGCAGCTTGAGGATGAACAGGGGCGCCGGGGAGCTGTTTTTT | CASSLRMNRGAGELFF
TRBJ2-5 | - | TRBV18 | once | TGTGCCAGCTCACCAAAGAGGACGCGGGCAGGAGAGACCCAGTACTTC | CASSPKRTRAGETQYF
TRBJ1-5 | - | TRBV2 | - | TGTGCCAGCAGCGTGTGGGAGTTTAGCGATCAGCCCCAGCATTTT | CASSVWEFSDQPQHF
TRBJ1-1 | - | TRBV4-2 | - | TGTGCCAGCAGCCAAGACGGGGGGCCCGCTGAAGCTTTCTTT | CASSQDGGPAEAFF
TRBJ1-1 | - | TRBV20-1 | - | TGCAGTGCTAGAGATGTCAACACTGAAGCTTTCTTT | CSARDVNTEAFF
TRBJ1-2 | - | TRBV29-1 | - | TGCAGCGTTGAAGGGTCGGGGACGGGGTCCTTTGGCTACACCTTC | CSVEGSGTGSFGYTF
TRBJ1-3 | - | TRBV20-1 | - | TGCAGTGCTCAAGATGCTGGAAACACCATATATTTT | CSAQDAGNTIYF
TRBJ1-1 | - | TRBV29-1 | - | TGCAGCGTTGTAGGGGGAGGCACTGAAGCTTTCTTT | CSVVGGGTEAFF
TRBJ2-1 | TRBD1 | TRBV5-4 | - | TGTGCCAGCAGCCTCACACAGGGGCACTCCTACAATGAGCAGTTCTTC | CASSLTQGHSYNEQFF
TRBJ2-3 | TRBD1 | TRBV29-1 | - | TGCAGCGTTGAGCGGGACAGGGGGATTTCGGATACGCAGTATTTT | CSVERDRGISDTQYF
TRBJ1-1 | - | TRBV29-1 | - | TGCAGCGTCCTACCTCTCGGGGCGGTGGCTGAAGCTTTCTTT | CSVLPLGAVAEAFF
TRBJ1-6 | - | TRBV19 | - | TGTGCCAGTAGTATGCAGGCATATAATTCACCCCTCCACTTT | CASSMQAYNSPLHF
TRBJ2-5 | TRBD2 | TRBV29-1 | - | TGCAGCGTTGAACAGGCGGGAGTTAAACAAGAGACCCAGTACTTC | CSVEQAGVKQETQYF
TRBJ1-1 | - | TRBV6-5 | - | TGTGCCAGCAGCCTCGACCCCAGGCCGGGGGCTGAAGCTTTCTTT | CASSLDPRPGAEAFF
TRBJ2-7 | TRBD1 | TRBV5-1 | - | TGCGCCAGCAGCCCTGGGGACAGCGGGCAGTACTTC | CASSPGDSGQYF
TRBJ2-2 | - | TRBV10-3 | once | TGTGCCATCAGTGGACTGGGGGCCGGGGAGCTGTTTTTT | CAISGLGAGELFF
TRBJ1-2 | - | TRBV4-1 | - | TGCGCCAGCAGCCGGACGGCGACTAACTATGGCTACACCTTC | CASSRTATNYGYTF
TRBJ1-1 | - | TRBV18 | - | TGTGCCAGCTCACCAAGGACATCACCTTCCCCTGCCAGAGCTTTCTTT | CASSPRTSPSPARAFF